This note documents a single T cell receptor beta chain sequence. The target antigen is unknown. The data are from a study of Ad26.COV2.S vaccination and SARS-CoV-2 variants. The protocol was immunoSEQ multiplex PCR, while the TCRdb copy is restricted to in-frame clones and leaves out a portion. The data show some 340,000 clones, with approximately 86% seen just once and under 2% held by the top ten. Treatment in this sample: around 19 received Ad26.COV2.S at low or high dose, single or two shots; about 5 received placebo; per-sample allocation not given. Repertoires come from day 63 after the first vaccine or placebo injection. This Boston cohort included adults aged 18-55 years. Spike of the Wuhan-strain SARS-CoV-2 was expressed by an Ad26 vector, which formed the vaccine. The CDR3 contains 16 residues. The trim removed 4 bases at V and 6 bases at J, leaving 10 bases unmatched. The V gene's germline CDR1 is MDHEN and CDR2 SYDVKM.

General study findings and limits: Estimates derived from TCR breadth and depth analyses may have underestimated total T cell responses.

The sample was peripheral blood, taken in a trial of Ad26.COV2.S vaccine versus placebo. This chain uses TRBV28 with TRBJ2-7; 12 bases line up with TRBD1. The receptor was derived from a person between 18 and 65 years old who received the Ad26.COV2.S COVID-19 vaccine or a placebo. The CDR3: CASSSQTGTGGFEQYF. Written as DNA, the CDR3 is TGTGCCAGCAGTTCCCAGACCGGGACAGGGGGCTTCGAGCAGTACTTC.